This T cell receptor (beta chain) was captured in a study of blood T cell repertoires in COVID-19. Study details: Samples taken during acute and convalescent COVID-19 were collected in the United States, Italy and Spain. Sources were T cells, B-cell-depleted T cells, or PBMCs; the material itself was cDNA or gDNA.

The authors' processing: For nucleated cells, counts were estimated from reference gene primer amplification. Data came from immunoSEQ multiplex PCR; TCRdb stores just in-frame clones and leaves some out. The V and J calls and clone size were taken over from that table, and D and trimming were inferred from the DNA. The repertoire consists of roughly 93,000 clones, with roughly nine tenths occurring once and the leading ten covering about 9.1%. Germline V gene data show CDR1 as SGHNT and CDR2 as YENEEA. CDR3 length equals 14 residues. The V gene lost 0 bases and the J gene lost 7 bases, with 10 bases spanning the gap.

The sequence was collected from a man between 45 and 60 years old with acute or convalescent COVID-19. The sequencing input was peripheral blood. This chain links TRBV11-3 with TRBJ2-1; a weak D match, TRBD2 (5 bases). CDR3 nucleotides: TGTGCCAGCAGCTTAGAGGGGTCGGGGAATGAGCAGTTCTTC. Encoded protein: CASSLEGSGNEQFF.